This TCR beta chain originates from a study of breast tumors, draining lymph nodes, adjacent tissues. Study observations and caveats: Tumors had less TCR diversity than lymph nodes, more than nontumor tissue.

For this clonotype: What it binds is not known. Germline and junction disagree at one end, which may indicate a read error.

TCRdb independently ran MiXCR on the multiplex PCR reads; one entry per CDR3 protein. Among more than 5,500 distinct CDR3 sequences, roughly two fifths were seen once, and the ten largest hold under 45%. Sequencing was performed on tumor-adjacent breast tissue. The receptor was isolated from a female donor with breast cancer. Some clones in this sample may be carry-over from other donors' samples.

The CDR3 here is CAISGSAQNTDTRYF. For the CDR3, the DNA is TGTGCCATCAGTGGGTCTGCCCAGAACACAGATACGCGGTATTTT. The chain combines TRBV10-3 with TRBJ2-3; no definite D call. Germline CDR1 ENHRY, CDR2 SYGVKD. CDR3 size: 15 residues.